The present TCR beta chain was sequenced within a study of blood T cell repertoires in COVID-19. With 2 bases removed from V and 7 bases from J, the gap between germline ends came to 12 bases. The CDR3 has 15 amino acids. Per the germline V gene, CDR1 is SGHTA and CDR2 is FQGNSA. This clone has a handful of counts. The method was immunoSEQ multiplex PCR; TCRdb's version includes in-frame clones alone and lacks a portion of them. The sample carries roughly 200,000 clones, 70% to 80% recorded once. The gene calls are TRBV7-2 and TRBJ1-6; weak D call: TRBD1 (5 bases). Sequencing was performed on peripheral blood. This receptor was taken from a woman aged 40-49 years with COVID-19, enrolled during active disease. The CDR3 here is CASSLNQEGNSPLHF. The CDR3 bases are TGTGCCAGCAGCTTAAATCAGGAGGGGAATTCACCCCTCCACTTT. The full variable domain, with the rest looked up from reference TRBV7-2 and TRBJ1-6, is GAGVSQSPSNKVTEKGKDVELRCDPISGHTALYWYRQSLGQGLEFLIYFQGNSAPDKSGLPSDRFSAERTGGSVSTLTIQRTQQEDSAVYLCASSLNQEGNSPLHFGNGTRLTVT.